The 17 T cell receptor beta chains below were found in one sample sequenced in a study of blood T cell repertoires in COVID-19. Assay: immunoSEQ multiplex PCR; the TCRdb copy retains only in-frame clones and omits some. Here the sample spans roughly 130,000 clones, 84% being singletons. Material: PBMCs or T cells enriched from blood (not recorded which). The receptors here all came from a woman in her 30s who had recovered from COVID-19.

V gene TRBV4-3 combines with J gene TRBJ2-7; D is perhaps TRBD2 (5 bases). The germline V and J ends were trimmed by 0 bases and 4 bases, with 13 bases remaining between them. CDR3 length equals 15 residues. Germline V gene data show CDR1 as LGHNA and CDR2 as YSLEER. The CDR3 region is CASSQDLDSRYEQYF. DNA of the CDR3: TGCGCCAGCAGCCAAGACCTGGACTCAAGATACGAGCAGTACTTC.

This sequence joins TRBV10-3 and TRBJ1-1; D remains ambiguous. Germline values: CDR1 ENHRY, CDR2 SYGVKD. The CDR3 loop spans 13 amino acids. Between the trimmed V and J ends, which lost 4 bases and 2 bases, there was a span of 8 bases. In DNA form, the CDR3 reads TGTGCCATCAGTGCCCGGAGAAACACTGAAGCTTTCTTT. Its protein is CAISARRNTEAFF.

V gene TRBV11-2 combines with J gene TRBJ2-3; D may be TRBD2 (6 bases). The germline CDR1 and CDR2 sequences are SGHAT and FQNNGV. This CDR3 contains 13 residues. V shed 8 bases and J shed 6 bases, with 15 bases lying between them. The CDR3 coding sequence is TGTGCCAGCGCCCGGGGGATCGGTGATACGCAGTATTTT. Translation gives CASARGIGDTQYF.

In its sample, this clone was seen once. This chain connects TRBV4-1 to TRBJ2-3; 8 bases fit TRBD2. Losses at the gene ends were 6 bases for V and 5 bases for J; bases not matched to a gene: 16. The CDR3 consists of 17 residues. Germline CDR1 reads MGHRA; CDR2 reads YSYEKL. The CDR3 DNA reads as TGCGCCAGCAGACACATCCTCAAGCGGGAGAGGGGAGATACGCAGTATTTT. This codes for CASRHILKRERGDTQYF.

The V and J genes are TRBV4-3 and TRBJ1-4; TRBD1 agrees at 8 bases. V dropped 3 bases and J dropped 8; count of bases not matched to a gene: 5. Germline CDR1 LGHNA, CDR2 YSLEER. The CDR3 totals 14 residues. DNA of the CDR3: TGCGCCAGCAGCCAGTCGACAGGGGAGGAAAAACTGTTTTTT. Translated, it gives CASSQSTGEEKLFF.

The rearrangement joins TRBV7-2 to TRBJ2-1; no reliable D call. Germline V gene lookup returns CDR1 SGHTA and CDR2 FQGNSA. Between the trimmed V and J ends, which lost 0 bases and 0 bases, there was a span of 6 bases. This CDR3 is built from 15 residues. The CDR3 spells CASSLAMSSYNEQFF. In DNA, the CDR3 is TGTGCCAGCAGCTTAGCGATGAGCTCCTACAATGAGCAGTTCTTC.

The chain combines TRBV4-1 with TRBJ2-5; 8 nucleotides agree with TRBD1. V was pared by 1 base and J by 3 bases, with 10 bases of the junction left unmatched. The CDR3 length is 17 residues. Germline V CDR1 and CDR2: MGHRA, YSYEKL. CDR3 loop: CASSQGGAGGPEETQYF. As DNA, the CDR3 is TGCGCCAGCAGCCAAGGGGGGGCAGGGGGCCCAGAAGAGACCCAGTACTTC.

V is TRBV19 and J is TRBJ1-2, with TRBD1 matching 8 bases. After removal of 5 bases from V and 4 bases from J, the junction contained 12 bases not matched to a gene. Germline loops: CDR1 LNHDA, CDR2 SQIVND (reference sequence). The CDR3 is 16 amino acids. The CDR3 reads CASSPGTGASFYGYTF. For the CDR3, the DNA is TGTGCCAGTAGTCCCGGGACAGGAGCTTCGTTCTATGGCTACACCTTC.

The rearrangement joins TRBV7-7 to TRBJ1-6; weak D call: TRBD1 (6 bases). This CDR3 spans 13 amino acids. V was clipped by 4 bases and J by 8 bases, with 9 bases between them. Germline CDR1 and CDR2: SSHAT and FNYEAQ (reference sequence). DNA for the CDR3: TGTGCCAGCAGCTCAAACAGGGATTCACCCCTCCACTTT. This gives the protein CASSSNRDSPLHF.

The DNA of the CDR3 is TGTGCCAGCAGCTCCAACAGGGGGCGCGCAGATACGCAGTATTTT. Translating it yields CASSSNRGRADTQYF. The chain combines TRBV7-8 with TRBJ2-3, with 9 positions matching TRBD1. The CDR3 length is 15 residues. V lost 4 bases to trimming and J lost 4 bases; unmatched junction nucleotides: 6. CDR1 is SGHVS and CDR2 is FQNEAQ in the germline V gene.

The CDR3, as DNA: TGTGCCAGCAGCGTAAAACCCCACCCGACTAGCGGGCAAGAGACCCAGTACTTC. Encoded protein: CASSVKPHPTSGQETQYF. The chain has TRBV9 and TRBJ2-5; 10 nucleotides agree with TRBD2. Trimming took 1 base from V and 2 from J; bases not matched to a gene: 11. This CDR3 contains 18 residues. Germline CDR1 is SGDLS and CDR2 is YYNGEE.

This clone was counted between two and nine times. The CDR3 nucleotides read TGTGCCTGGAGTGTCCAGGGGTACCAGCCCCAGCATTTT. As protein: CAWSVQGYQPQHF. This chain connects TRBV30 to TRBJ1-5, with D tentatively TRBD1 (6 bases). The CDR3 has 13 residues. Germline CDR1 GTSNPN, CDR2 SVGIG (reference sequence). The germline V and J ends were trimmed by 0 bases and 7 bases, with 10 bases remaining between them.

The J gene is TRBJ1-4, the V gene TRBV29-1; 11 nucleotides align to TRBD1. The CDR3 sequence is 16 residues long. The germline CDR1 and CDR2 sequences are SQVTM and ANQGSEA. V was clipped by 1 base and J by 5 bases; unmatched bases: 6. The CDR3 spells CSVEVGTGGGNEKLFF. The CDR3 DNA sequence: TGCAGCGTTGAAGTAGGGACAGGGGGAGGAAATGAAAAACTGTTTTTT. The variable domain in full, completed from reference TRBV29-1 and TRBJ1-4, reads SAVISQKPSRDICQRGTSLTIQCQVDSQVTMMFWYRQQPGQSLTLIATANQGSEATYESGFVIDKFPISRPNLTFSTLTVSNMSPEDSSIYLCSVEVGTGGGNEKLFFGSGTQLSVL.

The chain employs TRBV28 and TRBJ1-5; TRBD1 matches 12 bases. J was trimmed by 0 bases and V by 8 bases; bases with no gene match: 8. The V gene's germline CDR1 is MDHEN and CDR2 SYDVKM. CDR3 length: 17 residues. The CDR3 bases are TGTGCCAGCTACCCAAGGGACAGGGGGCTTAGCAATCAGCCCCAGCATTTT. As protein: CASYPRDRGLSNQPQHF.

The chain links TRBV5-1 to TRBJ1-4; 10 bases match TRBD1. CDR3 size: 16 residues. CDR1 and CDR2 from the germline V gene are SGHRS and YFSETQ. V gave up 3 bases and J gave up 4 bases; unmatched junction bases: 6. CDR3 DNA sequence: TGCGCCAGCAGCTCGGGACAGGGGCATGGTAATGAAAAACTGTTTTTT. It encodes CASSSGQGHGNEKLFF.

This chain uses TRBV12-5 with TRBJ2-1, with 8 bases fitting TRBD2. J gave up 12 bases and V 4 bases, and 5 bases lay outside the gene matches. Looked up from germline, CDR1 is LGHNT and CDR2 is FRNRAP. The CDR3 spans 12 residues. The CDR3 here is CASGSGGLGQFF. CDR3 DNA sequence: TGTGCTAGTGGTTCGGGAGGGTTAGGGCAGTTCTTC.

V is TRBV9 and J is TRBJ1-5, with D possibly being TRBD1 (5 bases). The V gene lost 2 bases and the J gene lost 4 bases, with 13 bases spanning the gap. The CDR3 consists of 15 residues. In germline, CDR1 is SGDLS, CDR2 YYNGEE. CDR3 nucleotides: TGTGCCAGCAGCGTGGCAGGGTCAGGAAATCAGCCCCAGCATTTT. This encodes CASSVAGSGNQPQHF.